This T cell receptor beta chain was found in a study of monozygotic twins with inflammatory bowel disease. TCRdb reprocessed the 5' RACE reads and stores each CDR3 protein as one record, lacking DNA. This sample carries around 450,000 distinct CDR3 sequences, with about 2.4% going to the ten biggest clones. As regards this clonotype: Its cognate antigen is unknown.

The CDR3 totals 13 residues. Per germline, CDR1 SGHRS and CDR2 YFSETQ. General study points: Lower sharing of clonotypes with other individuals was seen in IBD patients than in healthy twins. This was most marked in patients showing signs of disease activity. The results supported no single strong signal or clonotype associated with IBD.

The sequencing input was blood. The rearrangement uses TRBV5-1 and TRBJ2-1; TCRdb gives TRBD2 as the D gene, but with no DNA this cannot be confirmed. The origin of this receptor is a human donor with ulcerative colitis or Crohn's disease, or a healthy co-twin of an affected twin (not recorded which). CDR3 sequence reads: CASSLVRGNEQFF.